Reported below is one T cell receptor (beta chain). Sequencing was performed with immunoSEQ multiplex PCR; in TCRdb, only in-frame clones are kept and a portion is missing. The sample yields 410,000 or so clones, roughly 90% seen once. The data are from a study of blood T cell repertoires in COVID-19. Study in general: Acute-phase and convalescent COVID-19 samples originated in the United States, Italy and Spain.

This CDR3 comprises 13 residues. Trimming removed 4 bases from V and 7 bases from J; junction bases left unmatched: 3. Sequenced material: peripheral blood. This chain links TRBV12-3 or TRBV12-4 with TRBJ2-1, with TRBD2 matching 8 bases. This clonotype was obtained from a woman aged 35 to 49 with COVID-19, enrolled during active disease. In DNA, the CDR3 is TGTGCCAGCAGTTCCGGGACTAGTAATGAGCAGTTCTTC. It codes for CASSSGTSNEQFF.